This TCR beta chain emerged from a study of blood T cell repertoires in COVID-19. Overall study: Sources were T cells, B-cell-depleted T cells, or PBMCs; the material itself was cDNA or gDNA.

The CDR3 totals 14 residues. The germline gives CDR1 LGHNT, CDR2 FRNRAP. V was clipped by 6 bases and J by 4 bases, with 14 bases between them. Clones were sequenced by immunoSEQ multiplex PCR, and TCRdb holds only the in-frame ones, with some missing. Seen here are 120,000 or so clones, 90% observed once, and the top ten hold more than 3%. This TCR was recovered from a man aged 50 to 59 with active COVID-19. The sequenced material came from peripheral blood. This chain joins TRBV12-5 and TRBJ2-3; TRBD2 might be the D (5 bases). In nucleotides, the CDR3 is TGTGCTAGTGGGAGGGCAGGTGCGGCAGATACGCAGTATTTT. Protein: CASGRAGAADTQYF.